The TCR beta chain under discussion was sequenced for a study of OX40 agonist ivuxolimab in advanced cancers. Clones were sequenced by immunoSEQ multiplex PCR, and TCRdb holds only the in-frame ones, with some missing. The sample includes about 81,000 clones, around four fifths of them seen just once. CDR1 MNHEY and CDR2 SVGAGI come from the germline V gene. V was trimmed by 0 bases and J by 4 bases, leaving 10 bases between them. The CDR3 consists of 15 residues. The receptor was derived from an adult with an advanced solid tumor such as melanoma, head and neck, liver or kidney cancer. The chain combines TRBV6-5 with TRBJ1-5, with D perhaps matching TRBD1 (6 bases). Sequencing used CD4+ or CD8+ T cells sorted from blood, obtained in a trial of the OX40 agonist ivuxolimab. DNA for the CDR3: TGTGCCAGCAGTTACTCGCTTCAGGGGAATCAGCCCCAGCATTTT. This encodes CASSYSLQGNQPQHF.